This TCR beta chain comes out of a study of T-cell reconstitution after alpha-beta-depleted transplantation in children. The TCRbeta library was prepared with unique molecular identifiers. TCRdb ran MiXCR on the PCR reads and lists one entry per CDR3 protein. The sample lists 100,000 to 120,000 distinct CDR3 sequences, approximately 10% seen once, with around 8.5% in the top ten. Trimming shortened V by 5 bases and J by 0 bases, and 10 bases separated the two germline ends. The CDR3 covers 14 residues. Germline CDR1 is DFQATT and CDR2 is SNEGSKA (reference sequence). In this sample, this clonotype turned up many times.

The V gene is TRBV20-1, the J gene TRBJ1-4; D ambiguous. Here the sequenced sample was PBMCs from the stem cell graft donor, taken from the stem cell graft. The sequence was obtained from a human donor who donated a stem cell graft to a child with acute lymphoblastic leukemia. The CDR3 DNA follows: TGCAGTGCTCCAACACGGGCAACTAATGAAAAACTGTTTTTT. It translates to CSAPTRATNEKLFF.